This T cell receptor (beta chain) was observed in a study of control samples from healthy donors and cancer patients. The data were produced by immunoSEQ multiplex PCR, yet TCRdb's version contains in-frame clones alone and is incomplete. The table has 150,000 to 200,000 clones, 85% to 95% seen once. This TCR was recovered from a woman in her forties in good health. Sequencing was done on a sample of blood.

The CDR3 DNA reads as TGCGCCAGCAGCCAAGATAGCGGGGGGTGGAACGAGCAGTACTTC. The encoded protein is CASSQDSGGWNEQYF. The gene calls are TRBV4-3 and TRBJ2-7; 10 bases map to TRBD2. Trimming removed 0 bases from V and 5 bases from J; junction bases left unmatched: 4. Germline V gives CDR1 LGHNA, CDR2 YSLEER. This CDR3 has 15 residues.